This entry lists 26 T cell receptor beta chains sequenced from one sample in a study of PD-L1 blockade in urothelial cancer (dated by TCRdb to about 2017). Receptor libraries were prepared by the immunoSEQ multiplex PCR assay. This is the immuneACCESS table as TCRdb keeps it, with only in-frame sequences that have V and J called. A part of the clones is gone; compared with another copy, unresolved V genes explain less than half, and the rest is unexplained. Across this sample there are 60,000 or so clones, with 82% seen only once. In total, the top ten clones hold 4.5% of the sample. Sample: PBMCs, taken around atezolizumab (anti-PD-L1) treatment. The receptors derive from a man in his 70s with urothelial cancer.

V usage is TRBV5-1 and J usage is TRBJ2-3, with TRBD2 matching 10 bases. This CDR3 comprises 15 residues. CDR1 and CDR2 from the germline V gene are SGHRS and YFSETQ. J gave up 3 bases and V 2 bases, and 3 bases lay outside the gene matches. The CDR3 DNA sequence: TGCGCCAGCAGCTTAGCGGGAGGGCCAACAGATACGCAGTATTTT. It codes for CASSLAGGPTDTQYF. Full variable domain (outside the CDR3, taken from reference TRBV5-1 and TRBJ2-3): KAGVTQTPRYLIKTRGQQVTLSCSPISGHRSVSWYQQTPGQGLQFLFEYFSETQRNKGNFPGRFSGRQFSNSRSEMNVSTLELGDSALYLCASSLAGGPTDTQYFGPGTRLTVL.

The chain combines TRBV28 with TRBJ2-3; 11 bases line up with TRBD2. The CDR3 runs 14 residues. Trimming removed 8 bases from V and 5 bases from J; junction bases left unmatched: 6. Germline V gene lookup returns CDR1 MDHEN and CDR2 SYDVKM. This CDR3 reads CASVPGLAGDTQYF. The CDR3 DNA reads TGTGCCAGCGTCCCCGGACTAGCGGGAGATACGCAGTATTTT.

The chain combines TRBV27 with TRBJ1-5; 7 bases are shared with TRBD1. Per the germline V gene, CDR1 is MNHEY and CDR2 is SMNVEV (reference sequence). CDR3 length: 14 residues. V lost 0 bases, J lost 7 bases, and 3 bases stayed unmatched. DNA of the CDR3: TGTGCCAGCAGTTTATCGACAGGGCTGCAGCCCCAGCATTTT. The encoded protein is CASSLSTGLQPQHF.

The CDR3 DNA is TGTGCCAGCAGTCCTGCGCGCTCCTCCTACGAGCAGTACTTC. Protein: CASSPARSSYEQYF. This rearrangement joins TRBV2 to TRBJ2-7; D unclear. Trimming removed 5 bases at V and 0 bases at J, with 11 bases between. CDR1 SNHLY and CDR2 FYNNEI come from the germline V gene. This CDR3 spans 14 amino acids.

V usage is TRBV19 and J usage is TRBJ2-5, with a tentative D call TRBD2 (5 bases). The CDR3 is made up of 13 amino acids. The germline V gene has CDR1 LNHDA and CDR2 SQIVND (reference sequence). Trimming left V 3 bases short and J 7 bases short, with 12 bases between. CDR3 protein: CASSIETRGTQYF. CDR3 DNA: TGTGCCAGTAGTATCGAAACCCGGGGGACCCAGTACTTC.

V usage is TRBV6-1 and J usage is TRBJ1-5, with TRBD1 matching 8 bases. V trimming: 4 bases; J trimming: 0 bases; junction bases outside the gene matches: 2. CDR1 and CDR2 (germline): MNHNS, SASEGT. The CDR3 length is 15 residues. The CDR3 DNA reads TGTGCCAGCAGTGGACAGGGGTTTAGCAATCAGCCCCAGCATTTT. Its translation is CASSGQGFSNQPQHF.

The V and J genes are TRBV28 and TRBJ2-1, with TRBD2 matching 13 bases. J was trimmed by 9 bases and V by 0 bases; bases with no gene match: 8. CDR3 length: 17 residues. CDR1 is MDHEN, CDR2 SYDVKM, per germline. For the CDR3, the DNA is TGTGCCAGCAGTTTATGGTGGACTAGCGGGAGAGGGGGTGAGCAGTTCTTC. Residues: CASSLWWTSGRGGEQFF.

In its sample, this clone was seen once. The gene calls are TRBV5-1 and TRBJ2-7; TRBD1 might be the D (5 bases). Trimming left V 4 bases short and J 3 bases short, with 8 bases between. Germline CDR1 and CDR2: SGHRS and YFSETQ. The CDR3 spans 12 residues. This chain's CDR3 is CASSVDSYEQYF. The CDR3 coding sequence is TGCGCCAGCAGCGTTGACAGCTACGAGCAGTACTTC. The entire variable domain, with the rest obtained from reference TRBV5-1 and TRBJ2-7, is as follows: KAGVTQTPRYLIKTRGQQVTLSCSPISGHRSVSWYQQTPGQGLQFLFEYFSETQRNKGNFPGRFSGRQFSNSRSEMNVSTLELGDSALYLCASSVDSYEQYFGPGTRLTVT.

The V call is TRBV11-2, the J call TRBJ2-3, with a weak D call TRBD2 (6 bases). Trimming stripped 5 bases from V and 5 bases from J, with 14 bases between. Per germline, CDR1 SGHAT and CDR2 FQNNGV. CDR3 length: 14 amino acids. CDR3 amino acids: CASSPPGEIDTQYF. DNA of the CDR3: TGTGCCAGCAGCCCACCGGGAGAGATAGATACGCAGTATTTT.

For the CDR3, the DNA is TGTGCAAGTCGCTCCCCAGCGGGAGCCGCTGGTGTACGCTCCTACGAGCAGTACTTC. This codes for CASRSPAGAAGVRSYEQYF. The chain employs TRBV12-2 and TRBJ2-7; TRBD2, the D gene given by the table, was not confirmed from the DNA. TRBV12-2 is termed a pseudogene. CDR3 length: 19 amino acids.

V and J are TRBV30 and TRBJ2-1, with TRBD1 matching over 9 bases. The germline V gene encodes CDR1 GTSNPN and CDR2 SVGIG (reference sequence). V trimming: 5 bases; J trimming: 6 bases; junction bases outside the gene matches: 8. CDR3 length: 14 residues. The CDR3 here is CAWASGTGPNEQFF. CDR3 in DNA: TGTGCCTGGGCCTCCGGGACAGGGCCCAATGAGCAGTTCTTC. The variable domain in full, completed from reference TRBV30 and TRBJ2-1, reads SQTIHQWPATLVQPVGSPLSLECTVEGTSNPNLYWYRQAAGRGLQLLFYSVGIGQISSEVPQNLSASRPQDRQFILSSKKLLLSDSGFYLCAWASGTGPNEQFFGPGTRLTVL.

This sequence joins TRBV7-6 and TRBJ2-2; 8 nucleotides align to TRBD2. The CDR3 loop spans 16 amino acids. The ends lost 5 bases at V and 0 bases at J; junction bases unmatched: 5. Looked up from germline, CDR1 is SGHVS and CDR2 is FNYEAQ. CDR3 loop: CASSLISGTNTGELFF. The CDR3 DNA sequence: TGTGCCAGCAGCCTTATTAGCGGGACGAACACCGGGGAGCTGTTTTTT.

This clone has only one observation. The chain carries TRBV5-4 and TRBJ1-2, with TRBD1 matching over 8 bases. Germline values: CDR1 SGHNT, CDR2 YYREEE (reference sequence). There are 14 residues in the CDR3. V shed 1 base and J 5 bases; nucleotides not matched to a gene: 4. The CDR3 loop is CASSLSQGAYGYTF. CDR3 in DNA: TGTGCCAGCAGCTTGTCCCAGGGGGCGTATGGCTACACCTTC.

V and J are TRBV4-2 and TRBJ1-1; D is undetermined. Germline lookup yields CDR1 LGHNA and CDR2 YNFKEQ. The CDR3 sequence is 14 residues long. Trimming took 4 bases from V and 3 from J, leaving 12 bases between them. Here the CDR3 reads CASSREQRDTEAFF. CDR3 nucleotides: TGTGCCAGCAGCCGGGAGCAAAGGGACACTGAAGCTTTCTTT.

This clone was found once. The chain couples TRBV9 to TRBJ2-7; a weak D match, TRBD2 (6 bases). Trimming removed 4 bases from V and 0 bases from J, with 17 bases in between. Germline loops: CDR1 SGDLS, CDR2 YYNGEE. There are 16 residues in the CDR3. The CDR3 sequence is CASSPGTFPSSYEQYF. The CDR3 DNA is TGTGCCAGCAGCCCAGGGACTTTTCCAAGCTCCTACGAGCAGTACTTC.

The rearrangement links TRBV4-2 to TRBJ2-1; D possibly corresponds to TRBD1 (5 bases). Trimming removed 1 base at V and 3 bases at J, with 10 bases between. CDR3 length: 15 residues. Germline V gene data show CDR1 as LGHNA and CDR2 as YNFKEQ. CDR3 DNA: TGTGCCAGCAGCCAAGTACAGGCGGTCTACAATGAGCAGTTCTTC. Amino acids: CASSQVQAVYNEQFF.

This clone has just a few counts. V usage is TRBV7-9 and J usage is TRBJ2-7, with 11 bases lining up with TRBD1. V shed 4 bases, J shed 2 bases, and the junction held 13 bases outside the gene matches. CDR3 length: 18 residues. Germline CDR1 SEHNR, CDR2 FQNEAQ (reference sequence). The CDR3 region has the DNA TGTGCCAGCAGCTCACGAGCCCGGGACAGGGGGTTCCCCTACGAGCAGTACTTC. This gives the protein CASSSRARDRGFPYEQYF.

The chain combines TRBV18 with TRBJ2-3, with 15 bases lining up with TRBD2. With V trimmed by 3 bases and J by 3 bases, 4 bases remained unmatched. Germline CDR1 reads KGHSH; CDR2 reads LQKENI. The CDR3 has 17 amino acids. CDR3 protein: CASSPGLAGGPTDTQYF. DNA of the CDR3: TGTGCCAGCTCACCTGGACTAGCGGGAGGGCCTACAGATACGCAGTATTTT.

This clone was counted between two and nine times. V and J are TRBV5-1 and TRBJ1-5, with TRBD1 matching 8 bases. The trim removed 0 bases at V and 4 bases at J, leaving 6 bases unmatched. CDR3 length: 16 residues. In germline, CDR1 is SGHRS, CDR2 YFSETQ. CDR3 region: CASSLGTGIGNQPQHF. The CDR3 coding sequence is TGCGCCAGCAGCTTGGGGACAGGGATCGGGAATCAGCCCCAGCATTTT.

Written as DNA, the CDR3 is TGCGCCAGCAGCTTTCGGCCAGGGAGGCCCAATGAGCAGTTCTTC. This translates into CASSFRPGRPNEQFF. This chain uses TRBV5-1 with TRBJ2-1, with D perhaps TRBD2 (6 bases). The V end was cut by 2 bases, the J end by 6 bases, with 15 bases between. This CDR3 has 15 residues. Germline CDR1 SGHRS, CDR2 YFSETQ.

This chain connects TRBV4-1 to TRBJ2-1; D perhaps matches TRBD2 (6 bases). The CDR3 runs 16 residues. Trimming took off 1 base at V and 12 bases at J, with 22 bases between the two ends. Germline CDR1 and CDR2: MGHRA and YSYEKL. The CDR3 loop reads CASSQGRVIGFGGQFF. In DNA, the CDR3 is TGCGCCAGCAGCCAAGGGCGTGTTATCGGATTCGGGGGGCAGTTCTTC.

This chain joins TRBV6-6 and TRBJ2-3, with no clear D. CDR1 and CDR2 (germline): MNHNY, SVGAGI (reference sequence). Trimming cost V 6 bases and J 1 base, with 14 bases left between them. The CDR3 length is 15 residues. CDR3 in DNA: TGTGCCAGCAGCCGACTCGAACCTCGCACAGATACGCAGTATTTT. It codes for CASSRLEPRTDTQYF.

The chain has TRBV5-4 and TRBJ2-1; 10 nucleotides line up with TRBD2. From germline, CDR1 is SGHNT and CDR2 YYREEE (reference sequence). Losses at the gene ends were 0 bases for V and 10 bases for J; bases not matched to a gene: 7. The CDR3 sequence is 15 residues long. In DNA, the CDR3 is TGTGCCAGCAGCTTGGAAAGCGGGAGGGCCTGGGAGCAGTTCTTC. It translates to CASSLESGRAWEQFF.

This sequence joins TRBV2 and TRBJ2-1; D is undetermined. V dropped 8 bases and J dropped 2 bases, with 16 bases sitting between them. This CDR3 spans 15 amino acids. CDR1 SNHLY and CDR2 FYNNEI come from the germline V gene. CDR3 loop: CASHGSATAYNEQFF. CDR3 coding DNA: TGTGCCAGCCACGGGTCGGCCACGGCCTACAATGAGCAGTTCTTC.

This chain connects TRBV18 to TRBJ2-3; TRBD2 aligns across 10 bases. The CDR3 extends over 18 amino acids. Trimming at V came to 3 bases and at J to 4 bases, leaving 13 bases not matched to a gene. CDR1 is KGHSH, CDR2 LQKENI, per germline. CDR3 nucleotides: TGTGCCAGCTCACCCGGCCTAGCGGGAGCATCTGGGGCAGATACGCAGTATTTT. Translation gives CASSPGLAGASGADTQYF.

This clone came up a few times. The rearrangement uses TRBV2 and TRBJ2-7; 10 nucleotides align to TRBD1. CDR1 and CDR2 from the germline V gene are SNHLY and FYNNEI. Trimming cost V 6 bases and J 6 bases; bases outside gene matches: 11. The CDR3 spans 15 residues. In DNA form, the CDR3 reads TGTGCCAGCAGGGAACCGGGACAGGGGCGACGCGAGCAGTACTTC. It codes for CASREPGQGRREQYF.